The clone carrying this T cell receptor (beta chain) was seen a few times. In the source study's methods: Amplification of reference gene primers was used by the study to estimate nucleated cell counts. Measured with immunoSEQ multiplex PCR; TCRdb has only the in-frame clones, and not every one. V and J calls and clone size are given by that table; D and trimming were obtained from the DNA. The sample includes approximately 200,000 clones, around four fifths seen only once; the top ten take around 5.2%. The length of the CDR3 is 15 residues. CDR1 LGHDT and CDR2 YNNKEL come from the germline V gene (reference sequence). Trimming took off 1 base at V and 5 bases at J, with 15 bases between the two ends. The sample originates from a study of blood T cell repertoires in COVID-19.

The chain links TRBV3-1 (or the pseudogene TRBV3-2) to TRBJ2-7, with TRBD2 as a possible D gene (5 bases). Sequencing input: peripheral blood. This clonotype originated in a woman aged 25 to 39 with acute or convalescent COVID-19. The CDR3 spells CASSQGMAGGHEQYF. CDR3 coding DNA: TGTGCCAGCAGCCAAGGAATGGCAGGAGGACACGAGCAGTACTTC.